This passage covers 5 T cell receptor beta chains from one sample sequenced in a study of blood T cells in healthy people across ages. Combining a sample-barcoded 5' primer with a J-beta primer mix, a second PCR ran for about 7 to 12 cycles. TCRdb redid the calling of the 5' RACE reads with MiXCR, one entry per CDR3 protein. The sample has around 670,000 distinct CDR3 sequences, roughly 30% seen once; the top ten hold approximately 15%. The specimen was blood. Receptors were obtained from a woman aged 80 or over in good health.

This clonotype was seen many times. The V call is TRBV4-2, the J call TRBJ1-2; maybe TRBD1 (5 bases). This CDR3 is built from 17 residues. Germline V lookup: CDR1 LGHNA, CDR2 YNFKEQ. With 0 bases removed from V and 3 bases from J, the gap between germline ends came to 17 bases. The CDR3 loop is CASSQDSVRGVDYGYTF. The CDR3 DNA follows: TGTGCCAGCAGCCAAGATAGCGTAAGGGGAGTAGACTATGGCTACACCTTC.

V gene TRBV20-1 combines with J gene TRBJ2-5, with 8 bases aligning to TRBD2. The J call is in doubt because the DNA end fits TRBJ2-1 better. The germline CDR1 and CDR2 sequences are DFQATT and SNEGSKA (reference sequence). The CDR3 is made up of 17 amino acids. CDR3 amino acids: CSALPGGRTSGGETQFF. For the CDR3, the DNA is TGCAGTGCCCTTCCGGGAGGACGTACTAGCGGTGGGGAGACCCAGTTCTTC.

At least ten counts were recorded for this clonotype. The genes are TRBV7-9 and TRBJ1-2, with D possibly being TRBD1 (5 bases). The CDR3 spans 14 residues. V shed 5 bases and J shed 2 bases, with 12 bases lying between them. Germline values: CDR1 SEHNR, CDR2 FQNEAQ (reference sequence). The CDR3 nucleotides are TGTGCCAGCAGCGGGGGAGCCCTAAACTATGGCTACACCTTC. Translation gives CASSGGALNYGYTF.

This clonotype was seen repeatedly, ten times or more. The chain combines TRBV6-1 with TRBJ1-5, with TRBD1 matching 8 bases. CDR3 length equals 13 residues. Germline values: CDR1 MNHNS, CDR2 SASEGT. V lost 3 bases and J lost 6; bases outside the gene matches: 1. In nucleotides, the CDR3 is TGTGCCAGCAGTGACAGGGGGCTTCAGCCCCAGCATTTT. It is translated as CASSDRGLQPQHF.

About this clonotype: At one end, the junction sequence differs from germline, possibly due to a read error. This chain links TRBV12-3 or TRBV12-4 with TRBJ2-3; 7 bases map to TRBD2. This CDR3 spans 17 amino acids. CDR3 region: CVSSPANWLAGTDTQYF. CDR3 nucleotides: TGTGTCAGCAGCCCTGCAAATTGGCTAGCGGGCACAGATACGCAGTATTTT.